This is a list of T cell receptor beta chains from one sample in a study of blood T cell repertoires in COVID-19. Assay: immunoSEQ multiplex PCR; the TCRdb copy retains only in-frame clones and omits some. The repertoire has about 55,000 clones, more than 90% of them found once; the top ten carry around 6.9%. Sample: peripheral blood. Receptors were obtained from a man in his fifties or sixties with active COVID-19. The CDR3 runs from the conserved cysteine through the conserved F or W. The D gene is left open where the match is weak. Not all rows give a size; the values are once, few, many and, for expanded clones, a class.

d_call clone_size j_call v_call cdr3_nt cdr3_aa
TRBD1 few TRBJ1-2 TRBV7-2 TGTGCCAGCAGCTTCGACAGGGCTGGCTACACCTTC CASSFDRAGYTF
TRBD1 . TRBJ2-7 TRBV6-5 TGTGCCAGCAGTAGACTGGGACAGGGCGTCGGGGAGCAGTACTTC CASSRLGQGVGEQYF
. . TRBJ1-6 TRBV6-1 TGTGCCAGCAGTGAAGCCAACGCCCACATTCGATTTAATTCACCCCTCCACTTT CASSEANAHIRFNSPLHF
. once TRBJ1-6 TRBV6-1 TGTGCCAGCAGTGAACAGACAATTTATAATTCACCCCTCCACTTT CASSEQTIYNSPLHF
TRBD1 . TRBJ1-3 TRBV15 TGTGCCACCAGCAGCCGACAGGGAAGCTCTGGAAACACCATATATTTT CATSSRQGSSGNTIYF
TRBD2 . TRBJ2-7 TRBV28 TGTGCCAGCACCAGCGGGGGGAAAAACGAGCAGTACTTC CASTSGGKNEQYF
TRBD2 . TRBJ2-3 TRBV6-1 TGTGCCAGCAGTGATGGACTAGCGGGAGGAGGGGATACGCAGTATTTT CASSDGLAGGGDTQYF
. . TRBJ1-2 TRBV7-2 TGTGCCAGCAGCTTAGGGGGCCGGGATGGCTACACCTTC CASSLGGRDGYTF
TRBD2 . TRBJ2-2 TRBV4-1 TGCGCCAGCAGCCAAGATCAAGGCGGGAGAATCACCGGGGAGCTGTTTTTT CASSQDQGGRITGELFF
. . TRBJ1-6 TRBV2 TGTGCCACAGAACTGACAGGCGGAAATTCACCCCTCCACTTT CATELTGGNSPLHF
. . TRBJ1-1 TRBV3-1/TRBV3-2 TGTGCCAGCAGCCAGCAGGCGGGGTTTGAAGCTTTCTTT CASSQQAGFEAFF
TRBD1 . TRBJ1-6 TRBV6-5 TGTGCCAGCTTACGCGGACAGGGGAATTCACCCCTCCACTTT CASLRGQGNSPLHF
TRBD2 . TRBJ2-5 TRBV28 TGTGCCAGCAGCCCCGGGGGGGGAGAGACCCAGTACTTC CASSPGGGETQYF
TRBD2 . TRBJ2-1 TRBV27 TGTGCCAGCAGTACCGGAACTAGCGGGAGGGTGTATGAGCAGTTCTTC CASSTGTSGRVYEQFF
TRBD2 . TRBJ2-1 TRBV5-8 TGTGCCAGCAGCCCCCGACTAGCGGGCTCCTACAATGAGCAGTTCTTC CASSPRLAGSYNEQFF
. . TRBJ2-3 TRBV5-1 TGCGCCAGCATGGAGGGAGACTTCCCAGATACGCAGTATTTT CASMEGDFPDTQYF
TRBD2 . TRBJ2-3 TRBV6-6 TGTGCCAGCAGTACGAGTAGCGGGGCGAAATTCTTCAAGTATTTT CASSTSSGAKFFKYF
TRBD2 . TRBJ2-3 TRBV27 TGTGCCAGCAGTACTCTAGCGGGGGGGCCTAATGGAGATACGCAGTATTTT CASSTLAGGPNGDTQYF
. . TRBJ2-7 TRBV2 TGTGCCAGCAGTGGCAGGGCACCCTACGAGCAGTACTTC CASSGRAPYEQYF
TRBD1 once TRBJ2-7 TRBV3-1/TRBV3-2 TGTGCCAGCAGCCATCGACAGGGTGGGGGACCCTACGAGCAGTACTTC CASSHRQGGGPYEQYF
. . TRBJ1-2 TRBV6-4 TGTGCCAGCAGTGTCCGGGTTAACTATGGCTACACCTTC CASSVRVNYGYTF
. . TRBJ1-5 TRBV2 TGTGCCAGCAGTGAAATGTTAGGGGAAAATCAGCCCCAGCATTTT CASSEMLGENQPQHF
TRBD1 . TRBJ2-7 TRBV30 TGTGCTATAAAACCGGGACAGGGAAGCGAGCAGTACTTC CAIKPGQGSEQYF
. . TRBJ2-3 TRBV11-2 TGTGCCAGCAGCTTAGGGTCCCACAGGCTCACAGATACGCAGTATTTT CASSLGSHRLTDTQYF
TRBD1 . TRBJ1-1 TRBV5-1 TGCGCCAGCAGCTTGCTGGGGACAGGAGACACTGAAGCTTTCTTT CASSLLGTGDTEAFF
. . TRBJ1-2 TRBV29-1 TGCAGCGGTGGGGCAGTTGATGGCTACACCTTC CSGGAVDGYTF
. . TRBJ1-4 TRBV5-1 TGCGCCAGTACGACCGGAGGGGCTAATGAAAAACTGTTTTTT CASTTGGANEKLFF
TRBD1 . TRBJ2-3 TRBV5-4 TGTGCCAGCAGCTTAGGAGTTCGGACAGGGGGCGCCGGCACAGATACGCAGTATTTT CASSLGVRTGGAGTDTQYF
. once TRBJ2-1 TRBV6-5 TGTGCCAGCAGTTACAGGTCGTCGAGGTACAATGAGCAGTTCTTC CASSYRSSRYNEQFF
. . TRBJ2-7 TRBV4-1 TGCGCCAGCAGCCAAGGGACAACCTACGAGCAGTACTTC CASSQGTTYEQYF
. . TRBJ2-4 TRBV4-1 TGCGCCAGCAGCCAAGCTGGGGGCCCGGACATTCAGTACTTC CASSQAGGPDIQYF
TRBD2 . TRBJ2-1 TRBV19 TGTGCCAGTAGTGCGGGACTAGCGGGGACCAATGAGCAGTTCTTC CASSAGLAGTNEQFF
. . TRBJ2-7 TRBV18 TGTGCCAGCTCACCCCATACGGGACTGGCCTACGAGCAGTACTTC CASSPHTGLAYEQYF
TRBD1 . TRBJ1-1 TRBV7-2 TGTGCCAGCAGCTTAACAGGGGTGAACACTGAAGCTTTCTTT CASSLTGVNTEAFF
. . TRBJ2-3 TRBV5-1 TGCGCCAGCAGCTTGAGGCAGGGCAGGGCAGATACGCAGTATTTT CASSLRQGRADTQYF
TRBD2 once TRBJ2-7 TRBV5-1 TGCGCCAGCAGCTTGGGGGTTTCGGCGGGAGGATGGGTCGAGCAGTACTTC CASSLGVSAGGWVEQYF
TRBD2 . TRBJ2-3 TRBV3-1/TRBV3-2 TGTGCCAGCAGCCCGGAGCTTGCGGGAGCGGTAGATACGCAGTATTTT CASSPELAGAVDTQYF
. . TRBJ2-6 TRBV18 TGTGCCAGCTCACCATACACCAGGCTCTCTGGGGCCAACGTCCTGACTTTC CASSPYTRLSGANVLTF
. once TRBJ2-1 TRBV18 TGTGCCAGCTCACCGGTGCCTGAGCGTGACGGGTTCTTC CASSPVPERDGFF
TRBD1 . TRBJ2-7 TRBV9 TGTGCCAGCAGCAAAGACAGGGGTGCCTCCTACGAGCAGTACTTC CASSKDRGASYEQYF
. . TRBJ1-3 TRBV11-2 TGTGCCAGCAGCTTAGAGGCCCGAAACACCATATATTTT CASSLEARNTIYF
TRBD1 . TRBJ2-1 TRBV11-3 TGTGCCAGCAGCCCACGACAGGGGGGAGGCCACAATGAGCAGTTCTTC CASSPRQGGGHNEQFF